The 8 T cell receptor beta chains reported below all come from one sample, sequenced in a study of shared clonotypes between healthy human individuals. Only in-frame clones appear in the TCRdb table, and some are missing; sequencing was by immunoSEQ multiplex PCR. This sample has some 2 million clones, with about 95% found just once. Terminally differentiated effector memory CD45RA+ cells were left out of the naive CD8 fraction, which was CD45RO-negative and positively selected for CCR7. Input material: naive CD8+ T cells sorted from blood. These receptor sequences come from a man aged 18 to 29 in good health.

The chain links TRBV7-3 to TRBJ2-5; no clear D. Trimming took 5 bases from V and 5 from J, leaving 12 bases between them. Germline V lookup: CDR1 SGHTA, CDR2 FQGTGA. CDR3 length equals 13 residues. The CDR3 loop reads CASSTHKLETQYF. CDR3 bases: TGTGCCAGCAGCACCCATAAGCTCGAGACCCAGTACTTC.

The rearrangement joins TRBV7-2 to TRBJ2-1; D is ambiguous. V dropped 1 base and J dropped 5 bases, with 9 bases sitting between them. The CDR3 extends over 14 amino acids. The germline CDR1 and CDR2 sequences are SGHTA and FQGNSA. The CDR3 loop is CASSLVGADNEQFF. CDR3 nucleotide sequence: TGTGCCAGCAGCTTAGTAGGAGCAGACAATGAGCAGTTCTTC.

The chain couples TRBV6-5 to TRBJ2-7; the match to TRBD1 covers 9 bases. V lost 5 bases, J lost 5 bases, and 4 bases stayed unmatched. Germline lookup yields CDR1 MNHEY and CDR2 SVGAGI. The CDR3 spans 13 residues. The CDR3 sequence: CASSPGTGNEQYF. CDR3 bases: TGTGCCAGCAGTCCCGGGACAGGGAACGAGCAGTACTTC.

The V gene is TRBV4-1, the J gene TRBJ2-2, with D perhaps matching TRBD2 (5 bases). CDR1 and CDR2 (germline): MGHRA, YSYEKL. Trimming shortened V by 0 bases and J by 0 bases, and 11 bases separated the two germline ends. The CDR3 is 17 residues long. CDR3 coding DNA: TGCGCCAGCAGCCAAGACGAGCTAGCCACGAACACCGGGGAGCTGTTTTTT. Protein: CASSQDELATNTGELFF.

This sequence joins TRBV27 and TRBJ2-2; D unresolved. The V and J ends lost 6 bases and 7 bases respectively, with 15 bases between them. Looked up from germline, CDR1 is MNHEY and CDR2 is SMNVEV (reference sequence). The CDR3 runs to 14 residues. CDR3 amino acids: CASRLKQTGGELFF. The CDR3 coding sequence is TGTGCCAGCAGATTGAAGCAAACGGGCGGGGAGCTGTTTTTT.

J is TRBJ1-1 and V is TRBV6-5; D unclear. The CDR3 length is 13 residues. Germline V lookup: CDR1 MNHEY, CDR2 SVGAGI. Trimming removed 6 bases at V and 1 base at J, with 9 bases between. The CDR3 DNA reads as TGTGCCAGCAGGTGGGAGGAGAACACTGAAGCTTTCTTT. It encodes CASRWEENTEAFF.

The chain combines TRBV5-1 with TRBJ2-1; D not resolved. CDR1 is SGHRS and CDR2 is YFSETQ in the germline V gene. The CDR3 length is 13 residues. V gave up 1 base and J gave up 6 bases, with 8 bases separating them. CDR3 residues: CASSLSTGNEQFF. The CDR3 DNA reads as TGCGCCAGCAGCTTGTCGACGGGCAATGAGCAGTTCTTC.

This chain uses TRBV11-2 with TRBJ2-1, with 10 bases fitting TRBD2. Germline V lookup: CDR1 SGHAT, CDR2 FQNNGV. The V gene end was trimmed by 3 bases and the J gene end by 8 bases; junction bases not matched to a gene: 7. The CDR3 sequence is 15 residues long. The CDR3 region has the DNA TGTGCCAGCAGCTTCGGGACTAGCGTTGCGGATGAGCAGTTCTTC. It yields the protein CASSFGTSVADEQFF. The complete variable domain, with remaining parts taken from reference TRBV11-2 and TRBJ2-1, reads EAGVAQSPRYKIIEKRQSVAFWCNPISGHATLYWYQQILGQGPKLLIQFQNNGVVDDSQLPKDRFSAERLKGVDSTLKIQPAKLEDSAVYLCASSFGTSVADEQFFGPGTRLTVL.